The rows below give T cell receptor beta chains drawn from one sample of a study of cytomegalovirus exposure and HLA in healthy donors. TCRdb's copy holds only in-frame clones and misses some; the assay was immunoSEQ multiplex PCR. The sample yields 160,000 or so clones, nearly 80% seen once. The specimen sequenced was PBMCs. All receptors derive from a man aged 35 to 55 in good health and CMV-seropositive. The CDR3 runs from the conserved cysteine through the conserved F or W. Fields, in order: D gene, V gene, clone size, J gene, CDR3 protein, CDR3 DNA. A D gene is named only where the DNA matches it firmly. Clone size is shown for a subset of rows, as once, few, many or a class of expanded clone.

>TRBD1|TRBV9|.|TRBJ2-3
CASSPVGQYTDTQYF
TGTGCCAGCAGCCCCGTGGGACAGTACACAGATACGCAGTATTTT
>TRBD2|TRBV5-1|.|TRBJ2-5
CASSLGLAGEQETQYF
TGCGCCAGCAGCTTGGGGCTAGCGGGAGAACAAGAGACCCAGTACTTC
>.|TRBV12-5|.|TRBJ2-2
CASGLEPNTGELFF
TGTGCTAGTGGTTTGGAGCCGAACACCGGGGAGCTGTTTTTT
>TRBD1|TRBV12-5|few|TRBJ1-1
CASGRGQGNTEAFF
TGTGCTAGTGGCCGGGGACAGGGGAACACTGAAGCTTTCTTT
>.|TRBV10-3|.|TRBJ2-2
CAISDSSDTGELFF
TGTGCCATCAGTGACAGTAGCGACACCGGGGAGCTGTTTTTT
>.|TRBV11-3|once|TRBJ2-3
CASSLGQSTDTQYF
TGTGCCAGCAGCCTAGGGCAGAGCACAGATACGCAGTATTTT
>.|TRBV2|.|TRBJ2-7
CASRWDLSGQYF
TGTGCCAGCAGATGGGACTTGTCGGGGCAGTACTTC
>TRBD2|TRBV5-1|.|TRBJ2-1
CASSLGASGSGEQFF
TGCGCCAGCAGCTTGGGGGCTAGCGGGAGCGGTGAGCAGTTCTTC
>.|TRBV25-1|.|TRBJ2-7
CATGTFIVYEQYF
TGTGCCACGGGGACATTTATAGTTTACGAGCAGTACTTC
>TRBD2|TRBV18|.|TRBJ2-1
CASSPLGTSGTNEQFF
TGTGCCAGCTCACCACTGGGGACTAGCGGAACCAATGAGCAGTTCTTC
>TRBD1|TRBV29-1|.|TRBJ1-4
CSVAGQGSGNGKLFF
TGCAGCGTTGCGGGACAGGGCTCGGGTAATGGAAAACTGTTTTTT
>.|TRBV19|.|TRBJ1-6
CASSKRGSPLHF
TGTGCCAGTAGTAAGCGGGGATCACCCCTCCACTTT
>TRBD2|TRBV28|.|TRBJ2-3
CASSSPTSGSADTQYF
TGTGCCAGCAGTTCCCCGACTAGCGGGAGTGCAGATACGCAGTATTTT
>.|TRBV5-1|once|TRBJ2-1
CASSLDRYNEQFF
TGCGCCAGCAGCCTGGACAGATACAATGAGCAGTTCTTC
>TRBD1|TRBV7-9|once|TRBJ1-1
CASSSQGRYTEAFF
TGTGCCAGCAGCTCACAGGGGCGATACACTGAAGCTTTCTTT
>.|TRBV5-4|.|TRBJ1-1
CASSLTAVNTEAFF
TGTGCCAGCAGCTTGACCGCGGTTAACACTGAAGCTTTCTTT
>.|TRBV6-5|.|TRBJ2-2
CAIVDGGTGELFF
TGTGCCATCGTTGACGGAGGCACCGGGGAGCTGTTTTTT
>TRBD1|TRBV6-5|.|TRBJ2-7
CASSRQGSSYEQYF
TGTGCCAGCAGTCGACAGGGTAGCTCCTACGAGCAGTACTTC
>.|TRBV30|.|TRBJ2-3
CATYRDTNTDTQYF
TGTGCCACCTACAGGGACACAAACACAGATACGCAGTATTTT
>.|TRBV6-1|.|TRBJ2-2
CASSRVIPQTGELFF
TGTGCCAGCAGCCGAGTCATACCACAGACCGGGGAGCTGTTTTTT
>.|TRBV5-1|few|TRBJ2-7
CASSLEPGESYEQYF
TGCGCCAGCAGCTTGGAGCCGGGGGAAAGCTACGAGCAGTACTTC
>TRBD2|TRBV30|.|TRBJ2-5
CAWSQGGTAQYF
TGTGCCTGGAGTCAGGGAGGGACTGCGCAGTACTTC